This paragraph covers one T cell receptor (beta chain) sequence. Its antigen is unknown. MiXCR, applied by TCRdb to the 5' RACE reads, yields one record per CDR3 protein. The sample contains 150,000 to 200,000 distinct CDR3 sequences, 25% to 35% of which appear only once. This entry comes from a study of CD8 T cells in ankylosing spondylitis. Findings and limits, study-wide: CD8+ disease-linked clones were present at relatively low frequencies in blood.

Material: synovial fluid, either unsorted or a sorted T cell fraction (not recorded which). The receptor comes from a male donor with ankylosing spondylitis.

CDR3 DNA sequence: TGTGCCAGCAGAGGGATAGGGGTTGAAAAACTGTTTTTT. Translated: CASRGIGVEKLFF. This chain links TRBV2 with TRBJ1-4; possibly TRBD1 for D (5 bases). This CDR3 contains 13 residues. V was shortened by 6 bases and J by 7 bases, with 12 bases between the two germline ends. Germline assignment: CDR1 SNHLY and CDR2 FYNNEI.